The 29 T cell receptor beta chains below were found in one sample sequenced in a study of blood T cell repertoires in COVID-19. Method: immunoSEQ multiplex PCR; TCRdb's copy keeps in-frame clones and lacks some. The sample includes roughly 250,000 clones, around 89% of them seen just once. The specimen was peripheral blood. Every receptor here comes from a man under 40 with acute or convalescent COVID-19.

The chain is built from TRBV5-1 and TRBJ2-7; D remains unclear. The CDR3 runs to 15 residues. The germline V and J ends were trimmed by 0 bases and 0 bases, with 10 bases remaining between them. Germline assignment: CDR1 SGHRS and CDR2 YFSETQ. The CDR3 reads CASSLVGTHSYEQYF. CDR3 in DNA: TGCGCCAGCAGCTTGGTTGGCACCCACTCCTACGAGCAGTACTTC. Full variable domain (rest looked up from reference TRBV5-1 and TRBJ2-7): KAGVTQTPRYLIKTRGQQVTLSCSPISGHRSVSWYQQTPGQGLQFLFEYFSETQRNKGNFPGRFSGRQFSNSRSEMNVSTLELGDSALYLCASSLVGTHSYEQYFGPGTRLTVT.

V is TRBV27 and J is TRBJ2-7; 11 nucleotides align to TRBD2. CDR3 length: 15 amino acids. Germline V gene data show CDR1 as MNHEY and CDR2 as SMNVEV (reference sequence). Losses at the gene ends were 5 bases for V and 2 bases for J; bases not matched to a gene: 5. As DNA, the CDR3 is TGTGCCAGCAGTATAACTAGCGGGAGCGCCTACGAGCAGTACTTC. This sequence encodes CASSITSGSAYEQYF.

The chain combines TRBV28 with TRBJ1-1; 7 nucleotides agree with TRBD1. Trimming took 5 bases from V and 7 from J; bases not matched to a gene: 4. The CDR3 runs to 12 residues. The V gene's germline CDR1 is MDHEN and CDR2 SYDVKM. The CDR3 sequence is CASSQGQYEAFF. CDR3 sequence (DNA): TGTGCCAGCAGTCAGGGACAGTATGAAGCTTTCTTT.

V is TRBV29-1 and J is TRBJ1-6; 9 bases fit TRBD1. The germline V gene has CDR1 SQVTM and CDR2 ANQGSEA. This CDR3 contains 14 residues. The junction had 6 bases not matched to a gene; V was cut back by 6 bases and J by 6 bases. The CDR3 DNA reads TGCAGCGTGCGACAGGGGGGGATTAATTCACCCCTCCACTTT. As protein: CSVRQGGINSPLHF.

This clone was seen a single time. The chain is built from TRBV29-1 and TRBJ2-5, with 9 bases matching TRBD2. CDR1 and CDR2 from the germline V gene are SQVTM and ANQGSEA. Trimming at V came to 3 bases and at J to 4 bases, leaving 9 bases not matched to a gene. CDR3 length equals 15 residues. The CDR3 reads CSVETPREGGETQYF. The DNA for the CDR3 is TGCAGCGTTGAGACCCCGCGGGAGGGCGGAGAGACCCAGTACTTC. The variable domain in full, completed from reference TRBV29-1 and TRBJ2-5, reads SAVISQKPSRDICQRGTSLTIQCQVDSQVTMMFWYRQQPGQSLTLIATANQGSEATYESGFVIDKFPISRPNLTFSTLTVSNMSPEDSSIYLCSVETPREGGETQYFGPGTRLLVL.

A word on this clone: Relative to the germline gene, one junction end is altered; a read error may explain this. V and J are TRBV27 and TRBJ2-3, with TRBD2 as a possible D gene (6 bases). Germline values: CDR1 MNHEY, CDR2 SMNVEV (reference sequence). CDR3 length equals 14 residues. The CDR3 spells CASSLFTSRDTQYF. The CDR3 coding sequence is TGTGCCAGCAGTTTATTCACTAGCAGAGATACGCAGTATTTT.

This clone was observed once. The rearrangement joins TRBV5-1 to TRBJ2-1, with 9 nucleotides matching TRBD2. This CDR3 contains 15 residues. V gave up 0 bases and J gave up 5 bases; unmatched junction bases: 3. Germline CDR1 and CDR2: SGHRS and YFSETQ. CDR3 residues: CASSLEVAGDNEQFF. The CDR3 DNA follows: TGCGCCAGCAGCTTGGAGGTAGCGGGGGACAATGAGCAGTTCTTC.

This clone occurred once. The chain uses TRBV6-1 and TRBJ2-1, with 9 bases fitting TRBD2. Germline V CDR1 and CDR2: MNHNS, SASEGT. CDR3 length equals 20 residues. J lost 7 bases, V lost 2 bases, and 21 bases had no gene match. CDR3 bases: TGTGCCAGCAGTGAAATGGTCGGGCTAGCGGGGAGAATCGAGAGGAATGAGCAGTTCTTC. Amino acids: CASSEMVGLAGRIERNEQFF.

V usage is TRBV19 and J usage is TRBJ2-1; D might be TRBD2 (6 bases). This CDR3 contains 15 residues. Trimming stripped 3 bases from V and 1 base from J, with 10 bases between. Germline V gene data show CDR1 as LNHDA and CDR2 as SQIVND (reference sequence). CDR3 protein: CASSISGGSYNEQFF. The CDR3 DNA follows: TGTGCCAGTAGTATTTCCGGGGGTTCCTACAATGAGCAGTTCTTC.

The chain joins TRBV13 to TRBJ1-2; D may be TRBD1 (6 bases). The V end was cut by 2 bases, the J end by 3 bases, with 16 bases between. Germline V gene lookup returns CDR1 PRHDT and CDR2 FYEKMQ (reference sequence). The CDR3 runs to 16 residues. CDR3 coding DNA: TGTGCCAGCAGCTTAAAATATCACAGGGATGACTATGGCTACACCTTC. The encoded protein is CASSLKYHRDDYGYTF.

The chain uses TRBV5-1 and TRBJ2-5; TRBD2 agrees at 11 bases. This CDR3 has 15 amino acids. CDR1 is SGHRS and CDR2 is YFSETQ in the germline V gene. Trimming cost V 2 bases and J 4 bases; bases outside gene matches: 4. The CDR3 DNA sequence: TGCGCCAGCAGCTTTAGCGGGGGGGCCGGAGAGACCCAGTACTTC. Encoded protein: CASSFSGGAGETQYF.

CDR3 nucleotide sequence: TGTGCCAGCAGCCCCCGTTTCGGGGTCTCTGGAAACACCATATATTTT. Translation gives CASSPRFGVSGNTIYF. V and J are TRBV7-6 and TRBJ1-3; D remains ambiguous. Trimming removed 5 bases at V and 0 bases at J, with 14 bases between. This CDR3 has 16 residues. Germline V gives CDR1 SGHVS, CDR2 FNYEAQ. The full variable domain, with the rest looked up from reference TRBV7-6 and TRBJ1-3, is GAGVSQSPRYKVTKRGQDVALRCDPISGHVSLYWYRQALGQGPEFLTYFNYEAQQDKSGLPNDRFSAERPEGSISTLTIQRTEQRDSAMYRCASSPRFGVSGNTIYFGEGSWLTVV.

The J gene is TRBJ1-6, the V gene TRBV5-4; D is perhaps TRBD1 (6 bases). The CDR3 sequence is 14 residues long. Germline V lookup: CDR1 SGHNT, CDR2 YYREEE (reference sequence). V gave up 4 bases and J gave up 10 bases, with 15 bases separating them. The CDR3 coding sequence is TGTGCCAGCAGCATAACAGGGTGGGAATCACCCCTCCACTTT. Protein sequence: CASSITGWESPLHF. Looking up the rest from reference TRBV5-4 and TRBJ1-6 gives the full variable domain: ETGVTQSPTHLIKTRGQQVTLRCSSQSGHNTVSWYQQALGQGPQFIFQYYREEENGRGNFPPRFSGLQFPNYSSELNVNALELDDSALYLCASSITGWESPLHFGNGTRLTVT.

This chain links TRBV15 with TRBJ2-7; 8 bases align to TRBD1. The ends lost 1 base at V and 4 bases at J; junction bases unmatched: 6. The germline V gene has CDR1 LNHNV and CDR2 YYDKDF (reference sequence). CDR3 length equals 15 residues. CDR3 nucleotide sequence: TGTGCCACCAGCAGAGCGGGACAGGAGAGATACGAGCAGTACTTC. Its protein product is CATSRAGQERYEQYF.

This chain uses TRBV7-9 with TRBJ1-1, with 10 bases identical to TRBD1. With V trimmed by 5 bases and J by 0 bases, 9 bases remained unmatched. The CDR3 is 17 amino acids. In germline, CDR1 is SEHNR, CDR2 FQNEAQ (reference sequence). This chain's CDR3 is CASSLGQGPGMNTEAFF. CDR3 sequence (DNA): TGTGCCAGCAGCCTGGGACAGGGGCCGGGCATGAACACTGAAGCTTTCTTT.

The chain joins TRBV6-6 to TRBJ1-5, with 7 positions matching TRBD1. The CDR3 has 14 amino acids. The germline V gene encodes CDR1 MNHNY and CDR2 SVGAGI (reference sequence). Losses at the gene ends were 0 bases for V and 7 bases for J; bases not matched to a gene: 3. The CDR3 sequence: CASSYSTGRQPQHF. In DNA form, the CDR3 reads TGTGCCAGCAGTTACTCGACAGGGAGGCAGCCCCAGCATTTT.

The chain is built from TRBV7-2 and TRBJ2-1; possibly TRBD2 for D (5 bases). This CDR3 spans 13 amino acids. Germline CDR1 SGHTA, CDR2 FQGNSA. V dropped 3 bases and J dropped 4 bases, with 7 bases sitting between them. In DNA, the CDR3 is TGTGCCAGCAGCTTCGGACTGTACAATGAGCAGTTCTTC. Translation: CASSFGLYNEQFF.

This chain uses TRBV24-1 with TRBJ1-1, with TRBD1 identical over 7 bases. The junction had 5 bases not matched to a gene; V was cut back by 2 bases and J by 0 bases. This CDR3 comprises 16 residues. The germline CDR1 and CDR2 sequences are KGHDR and SFDVKD. CDR3 coding DNA: TGTGCCACCAGTGATTCCTCAGGGGGTATGAACACTGAAGCTTTCTTT. Encoded protein: CATSDSSGGMNTEAFF.

This clone was picked up one time. The chain links TRBV5-1 to TRBJ1-3; D unresolved. Germline CDR1 and CDR2: SGHRS and YFSETQ. The V end lost 0 bases, the J end lost 4 bases, and 8 bases lay between the germline ends. The CDR3 spans 14 residues. CDR3 nucleotides: TGCGCCAGCAGCTTGGACACGTGGGGAAACACCATATATTTT. It specifies CASSLDTWGNTIYF.

This clone was detected a few times. The rearrangement uses TRBV7-8 and TRBJ1-6, with TRBD1 identical over 7 bases. CDR3 length equals 16 residues. Germline loops: CDR1 SGHVS, CDR2 FQNEAQ. V lost 5 bases and J lost 5; bases outside the gene matches: 9. This CDR3 is CASSQKRQGHNSPLHF. The DNA for the CDR3 is TGTGCCAGCAGCCAGAAAAGACAGGGCCATAATTCACCCCTCCACTTT.

This clone appeared once. This rearrangement joins TRBV6-5 to TRBJ2-3, with TRBD2 as a possible D gene (5 bases). V lost 6 bases to trimming and J lost 7 bases, with 14 bases between them. The CDR3 contains 13 residues. Germline V gene lookup returns CDR1 MNHEY and CDR2 SVGAGI. CDR3 DNA: TGTGCCAGCAGGCCCAGAGCGGCATATACGCAGTATTTT. It is translated as CASRPRAAYTQYF.

This chain joins TRBV6-5 and TRBJ1-1; weak D call: TRBD1 (6 bases). CDR1 is MNHEY, CDR2 SVGAGI, per germline. The CDR3 spans 15 residues. Trimming removed 4 bases from V and 5 bases from J, with 17 bases in between. CDR3 nucleotide sequence: TGTGCCAGCAGTTTCCAACAAAGGGGGAAGACTGAAGCTTTCTTT. Protein product: CASSFQQRGKTEAFF.

The genes are TRBV19 and TRBJ1-4; 11 nucleotides line up with TRBD1. The CDR3 spans 15 residues. The J segment lost 7 bases and the V segment lost 6 bases, leaving 7 bases of the junction unmatched. Germline CDR1 and CDR2: LNHDA and SQIVND (reference sequence). The CDR3, as DNA: TGTGCCAGTAGCTCCCGGACAGGGGGCAGTGAAAAACTGTTTTTT. Protein: CASSSRTGGSEKLFF.

The chain combines TRBV4-1 with TRBJ2-7; the match to TRBD1 covers 8 bases. This CDR3 has 15 residues. Germline V gene data show CDR1 as MGHRA and CDR2 as YSYEKL. With 1 base clipped from V and 1 base from J, the junction kept 3 bases outside the gene matches. In nucleotides, the CDR3 is TGCGCCAGCAGCCAAGTAACAGGGGGATCCTACGAGCAGTACTTC. This gives the protein CASSQVTGGSYEQYF.

V and J are TRBV28 and TRBJ2-5, with D tentatively TRBD1 (5 bases). Germline lookup yields CDR1 MDHEN and CDR2 SYDVKM. There are 14 residues in the CDR3. V lost 6 bases and J 4 bases, leaving 15 bases between the germline ends. The CDR3, as DNA: TGTGCCAGCAGCCGGACCAGGGTCTCAGAGACCCAGTACTTC. This codes for CASSRTRVSETQYF.

This sequence joins TRBV2 and TRBJ2-3; maybe TRBD1 (6 bases). V lost 10 bases, J lost 5 bases, and 31 bases lay in between. The length of the CDR3 is 18 residues. Germline V gene sequence: CDR1 SNHLY, CDR2 FYNNEI. This chain's CDR3 is CATPKTGRSSTMVDTQYF. CDR3 bases: TGTGCCACCCCTAAGACAGGCAGGTCGTCGACCATGGTAGATACGCAGTATTTT.

This clone has only a few counts. This sequence joins TRBV3-1 (or the pseudogene TRBV3-2) and TRBJ1-1; D is uncertain. Trimming pared 4 bases from V and 3 bases from J, leaving 9 bases between. The CDR3 length is 13 residues. The germline gives CDR1 LGHDT, CDR2 YNNKEL (reference sequence). For the CDR3, the DNA is TGTGCCAGCAGCCTAAATCAGGACACTGAAGCTTTCTTT. Translating gives CASSLNQDTEAFF.

The chain recombines TRBV5-1 with TRBJ2-2, with D perhaps TRBD2 (6 bases). In germline, CDR1 is SGHRS, CDR2 YFSETQ. The germline V and J ends were trimmed by 4 bases and 8 bases, with 12 bases remaining between them. This CDR3 has 13 amino acids. The CDR3 reads CASSQPGEGELFF. The CDR3 nucleotides read TGCGCCAGCAGCCAACCGGGGGAGGGGGAGCTGTTTTTT.

This chain links TRBV6-4 with TRBJ2-6, with D uncertain. The CDR3 is made up of 15 amino acids. In germline, CDR1 is MRHNA, CDR2 SNTAGT. Trimming took 3 bases from V and 0 from J, leaving 6 bases between them. The CDR3 protein is CASSEEYSGANVLTF. The DNA for the CDR3 is TGTGCCAGCAGTGAAGAGTACTCTGGGGCCAACGTCCTGACTTTC.